This TCR beta chain was sequenced in a study of T cell repertoires in cytomegalovirus infection. Study details: TCR beta signatures that were public indicated CMV infection and matching HLA type.

About this clonotype itself: Its specificity is not known. A much more abundant neighbour one base away suggests this may be a read error.

TCRdb redid the calling of the reads with MiXCR, one entry per CDR3 protein. The sample comprises about 260,000 distinct CDR3 sequences, 12% to 15% of which are singletons, and 8.8% rests with the top ten. Notes on the study in general: CMV carriers with the relevant HLA were identified by cumulative public TCR beta family frequency. CMV-specific TCR beta clonotypes restricted by HLA-C were the ones dominating the ex vivo response.

The CDR3 sequence is 15 residues long. Germline loops: CDR1 MDHEN, CDR2 SYDVKM. The ends lost 2 bases at V and 6 bases at J; junction bases unmatched: 9. The rearrangement uses TRBV28 and TRBJ1-2; 7 nucleotides line up with TRBD1. Sample: PBMCs. The clonotype comes from a human donor in good health (CMV status not recorded). Some clones in this sample may be carry-over from other donors' samples. As DNA, the CDR3 is TGTGCCAGCAGTTTAGGCTTTACAGGGGCTGATGGCTACACCTTC. This gives the protein CASSLGFTGADGYTF.